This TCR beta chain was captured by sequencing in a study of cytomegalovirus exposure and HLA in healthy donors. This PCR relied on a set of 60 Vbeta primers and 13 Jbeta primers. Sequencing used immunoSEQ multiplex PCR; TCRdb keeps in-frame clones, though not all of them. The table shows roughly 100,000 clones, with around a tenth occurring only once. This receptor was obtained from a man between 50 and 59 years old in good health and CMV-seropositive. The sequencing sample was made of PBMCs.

The CDR3 loop reads CASSQFGTEGSPLHF. CDR3 DNA: TGCGCCAGCAGCCAATTCGGGACAGAGGGATCACCCCTCCACTTT. V and J are TRBV4-1 and TRBJ1-6; TRBD1 agrees at 7 bases. CDR3 length: 15 amino acids. Trimming took 2 bases from V and 10 from J; bases not matched to a gene: 8. The germline CDR1 and CDR2 sequences are MGHRA and YSYEKL.